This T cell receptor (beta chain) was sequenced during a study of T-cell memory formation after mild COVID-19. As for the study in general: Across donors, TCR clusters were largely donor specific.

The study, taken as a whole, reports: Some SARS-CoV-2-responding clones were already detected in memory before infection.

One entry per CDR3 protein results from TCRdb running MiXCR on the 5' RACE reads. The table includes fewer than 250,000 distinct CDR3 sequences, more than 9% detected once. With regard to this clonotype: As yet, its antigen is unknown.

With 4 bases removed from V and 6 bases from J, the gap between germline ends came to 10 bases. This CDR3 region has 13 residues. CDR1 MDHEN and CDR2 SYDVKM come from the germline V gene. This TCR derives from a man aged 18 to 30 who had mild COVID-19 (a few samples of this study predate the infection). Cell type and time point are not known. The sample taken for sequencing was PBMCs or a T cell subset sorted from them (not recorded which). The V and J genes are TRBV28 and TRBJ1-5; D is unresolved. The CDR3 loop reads CASSSPGSQPQHF. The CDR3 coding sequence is TGTGCCAGCAGTTCCCCGGGGAGTCAGCCCCAGCATTTT. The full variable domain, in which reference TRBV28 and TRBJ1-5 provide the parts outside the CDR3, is DVKVTQSSRYLVKRTGEKVFLECVQDMDHENMFWYRQDPGLGLRLIYFSYDVKMKEKGDIPEGYSVSREKKERFSLILESASTNQTSMYLCASSSPGSQPQHFGDGTRLSIL.